These 3 T cell receptor beta chains share one sample of origin, sequenced in a study of T cells expressing NK-cell markers. From its re-call of the 5' RACE reads, TCRdb lists each CDR3 protein once, without DNA. This sample's table has 500,000 to 700,000 distinct CDR3 sequences. Sequenced sample: blood T cells: a sorted CD56 or NKG2C T cell subset, CD4+ or CD8+ T cells, or bulk PBMC T cells (not recorded which). The receptors were sampled from a man in his late teens or twenties in good health.

CDR3 region: CASSAGTSGMETQYF. This chain connects TRBV6-4 to TRBJ2-5; TCRdb's D gene call, TRBD2, goes unchecked for lack of DNA. The CDR3 consists of 15 residues. CDR1 is MRHNA, CDR2 SNTAGT, per germline.

V usage is TRBV29-1 and J usage is TRBJ1-1; absent DNA, TCRdb's TRBD1 call cannot be checked. In germline, CDR1 is SQVTM, CDR2 ANQGSEA. This CDR3 is 12 amino acids long. The CDR3 loop reads CSVFPGGGEAFF. Full variable domain (missing parts from reference TRBV29-1 and TRBJ1-1): SAVISQKPSRDICQRGTSLTIQCQVDSQVTMMFWYRQQPGQSLTLIATANQGSEATYESGFVIDKFPISRPNLTFSTLTVSNMSPEDSSIYLCSVFPGGGEAFFGQGTRLTVV.

This chain joins TRBV12-3 or TRBV12-4 and TRBJ2-3; TCRdb names TRBD1, which stays unverified in the absence of DNA. CDR3 length equals 17 residues. The CDR3 is CASSLEFGGAGADTQYF.